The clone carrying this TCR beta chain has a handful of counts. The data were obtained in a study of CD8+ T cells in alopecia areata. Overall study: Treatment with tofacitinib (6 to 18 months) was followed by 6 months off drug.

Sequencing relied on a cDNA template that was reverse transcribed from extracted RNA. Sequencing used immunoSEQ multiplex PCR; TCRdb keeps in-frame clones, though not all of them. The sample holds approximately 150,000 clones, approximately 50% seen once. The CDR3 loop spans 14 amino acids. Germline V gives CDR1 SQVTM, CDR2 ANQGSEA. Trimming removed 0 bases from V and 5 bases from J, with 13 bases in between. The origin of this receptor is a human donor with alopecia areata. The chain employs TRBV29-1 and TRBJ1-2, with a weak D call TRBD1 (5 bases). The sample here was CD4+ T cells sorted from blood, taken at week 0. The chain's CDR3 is CSVEDRQGRYGYTF. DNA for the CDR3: TGCAGCGTTGAAGATCGTCAGGGAAGGTATGGCTACACCTTC.